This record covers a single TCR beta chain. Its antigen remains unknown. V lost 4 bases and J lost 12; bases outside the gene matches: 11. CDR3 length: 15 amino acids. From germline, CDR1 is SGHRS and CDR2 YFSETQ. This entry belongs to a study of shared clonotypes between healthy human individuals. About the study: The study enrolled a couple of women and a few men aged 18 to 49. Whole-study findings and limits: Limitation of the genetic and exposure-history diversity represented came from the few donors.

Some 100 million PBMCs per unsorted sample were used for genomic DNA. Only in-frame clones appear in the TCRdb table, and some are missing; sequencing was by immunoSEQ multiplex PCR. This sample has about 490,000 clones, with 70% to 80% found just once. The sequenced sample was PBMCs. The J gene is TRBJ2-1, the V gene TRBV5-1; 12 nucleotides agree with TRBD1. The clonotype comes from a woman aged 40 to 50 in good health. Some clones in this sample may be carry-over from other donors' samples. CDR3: CASSAGTGTGGGQFF. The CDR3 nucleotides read TGCGCCAGCAGCGCCGGGACCGGGACAGGGGGCGGGCAGTTCTTC.